This T cell receptor (beta chain) emerged from a study of response to subunit inactivated influenza vaccine. Each CDR3 protein gets one entry after TCRdb re-called the RT-PCR reads with MiXCR. The sample has hundreds of thousands of distinct CDR3 sequences; around 20% are singletons. The CDR3 length is 16 residues. V was cut by 0 bases and J by 1 base, with 11 bases left in between. Germline CDR1 reads SGHRS; CDR2 reads YFSETQ. Whole-study findings and limits: It was the authors' suggestion that each seasonal influenza vaccination recruits few new T cells.

Only a few counts were recorded for this clonotype. Antigen specificity is unknown. The chain is built from TRBV5-1 and TRBJ1-5, with a tentative D call TRBD1 (5 bases). This receptor was identified in a man aged 50-60 years who received an inactivated influenza vaccine. The sequencing used PBMCs from blood, collected roughly 5 days after vaccination. As DNA, the CDR3 is TGCGCCAGCAGCTTGGAAGGGGTTAGCAGCAATCAGCCCCAGCATTTT. Its translation: CASSLEGVSSNQPQHF.